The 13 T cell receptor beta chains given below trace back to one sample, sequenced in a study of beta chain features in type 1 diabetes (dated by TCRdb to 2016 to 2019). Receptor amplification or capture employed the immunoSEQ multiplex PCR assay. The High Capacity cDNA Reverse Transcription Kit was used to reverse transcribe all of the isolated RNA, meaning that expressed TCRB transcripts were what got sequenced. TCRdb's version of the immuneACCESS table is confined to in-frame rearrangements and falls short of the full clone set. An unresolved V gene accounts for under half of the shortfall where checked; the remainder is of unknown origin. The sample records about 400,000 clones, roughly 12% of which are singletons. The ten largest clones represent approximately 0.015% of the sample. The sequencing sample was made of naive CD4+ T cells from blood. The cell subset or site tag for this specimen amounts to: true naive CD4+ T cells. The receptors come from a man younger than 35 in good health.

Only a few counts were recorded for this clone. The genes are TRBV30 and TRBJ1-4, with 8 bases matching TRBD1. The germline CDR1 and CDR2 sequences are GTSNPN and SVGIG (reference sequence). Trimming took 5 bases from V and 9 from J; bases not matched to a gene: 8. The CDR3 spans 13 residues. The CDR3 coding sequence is TGTGCCTGGTCGGGACAGGACAGGAAAAAACTGTTTTTT. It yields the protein CAWSGQDRKKLFF.

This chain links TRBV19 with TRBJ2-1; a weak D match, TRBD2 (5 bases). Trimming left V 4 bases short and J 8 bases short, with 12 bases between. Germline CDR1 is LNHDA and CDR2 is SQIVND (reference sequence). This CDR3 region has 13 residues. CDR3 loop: CASSRERFYEQFF. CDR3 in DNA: TGTGCCAGTAGTAGGGAGAGATTCTATGAGCAGTTCTTC.

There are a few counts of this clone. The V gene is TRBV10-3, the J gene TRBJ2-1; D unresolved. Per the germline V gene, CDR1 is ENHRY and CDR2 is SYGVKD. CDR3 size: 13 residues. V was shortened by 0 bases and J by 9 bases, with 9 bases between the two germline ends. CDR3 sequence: CAISESGSSEQFF. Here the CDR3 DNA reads TGTGCCATCAGTGAGTCTGGTAGCAGTGAGCAGTTCTTC.

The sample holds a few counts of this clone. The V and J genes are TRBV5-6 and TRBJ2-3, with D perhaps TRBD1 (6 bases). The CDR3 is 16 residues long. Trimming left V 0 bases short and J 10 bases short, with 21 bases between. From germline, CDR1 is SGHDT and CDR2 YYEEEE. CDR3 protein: CASSLGSGTLKRAQYF. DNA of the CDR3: TGTGCCAGCAGCTTGGGGTCCGGGACATTAAAACGTGCGCAGTATTTT.

DNA of the CDR3: TGTGCCAGCAGCTTAGCAGCGAACACTGAAGCTTTCTTT. Amino acid sequence: CASSLAANTEAFF. The chain combines TRBV7-8 with TRBJ1-1; D gene ambiguous. Trimming shortened V by 0 bases and J by 1 base, and 3 bases separated the two germline ends. This CDR3 is 13 amino acids long. The germline CDR1 and CDR2 sequences are SGHVS and FQNEAQ.

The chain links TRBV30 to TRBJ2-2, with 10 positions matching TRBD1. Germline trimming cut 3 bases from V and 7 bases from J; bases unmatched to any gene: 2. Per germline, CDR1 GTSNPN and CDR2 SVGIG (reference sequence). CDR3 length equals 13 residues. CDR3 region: CAWRGQGNGELFF. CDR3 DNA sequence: TGTGCCTGGAGGGGACAGGGGAACGGGGAGCTGTTTTTT.

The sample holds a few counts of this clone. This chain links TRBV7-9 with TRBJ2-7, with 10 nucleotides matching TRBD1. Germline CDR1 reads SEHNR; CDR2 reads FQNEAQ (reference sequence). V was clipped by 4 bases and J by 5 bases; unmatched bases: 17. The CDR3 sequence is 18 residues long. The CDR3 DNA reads TGTGCCAGCAGCTCCTTAGCCTTAAATTCCGGGACAGGGGACGAGCAGTACTTC. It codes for CASSSLALNSGTGDEQYF.

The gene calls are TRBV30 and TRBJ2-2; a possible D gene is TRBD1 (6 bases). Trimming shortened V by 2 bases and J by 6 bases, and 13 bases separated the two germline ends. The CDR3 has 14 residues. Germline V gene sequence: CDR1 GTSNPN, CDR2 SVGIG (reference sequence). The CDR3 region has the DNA TGTGCCTGGAGTACCTACAGGGCTCCCGGGGAGCTGTTTTTT. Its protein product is CAWSTYRAPGELFF. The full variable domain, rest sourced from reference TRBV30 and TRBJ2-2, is SQTIHQWPATLVQPVGSPLSLECTVEGTSNPNLYWYRQAAGRGLQLLFYSVGIGQISSEVPQNLSASRPQDRQFILSSKKLLLSDSGFYLCAWSTYRAPGELFFGEGSRLTVL.

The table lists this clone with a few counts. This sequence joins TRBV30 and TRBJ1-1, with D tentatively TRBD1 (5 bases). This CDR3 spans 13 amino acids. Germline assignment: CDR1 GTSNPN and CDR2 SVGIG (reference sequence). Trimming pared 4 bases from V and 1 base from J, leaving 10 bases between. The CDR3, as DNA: TGTGCCTGGAATATACAGGAGAACACTGAAGCTTTCTTT. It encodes CAWNIQENTEAFF.

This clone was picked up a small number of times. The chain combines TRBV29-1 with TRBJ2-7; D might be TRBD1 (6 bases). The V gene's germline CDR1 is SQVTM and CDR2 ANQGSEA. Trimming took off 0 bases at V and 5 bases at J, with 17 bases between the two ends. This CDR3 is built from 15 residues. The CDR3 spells CSVEEVGAVDDEQYF. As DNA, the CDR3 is TGCAGCGTTGAAGAAGTGGGGGCGGTAGATGACGAGCAGTACTTC.

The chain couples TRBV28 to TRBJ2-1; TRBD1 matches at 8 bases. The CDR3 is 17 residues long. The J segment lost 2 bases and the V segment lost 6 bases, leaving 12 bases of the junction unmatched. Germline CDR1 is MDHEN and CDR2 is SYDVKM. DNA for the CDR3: TGTGCCAGCAGAGCTTCAGGGGGCGTATTGACCTACAATGAGCAGTTCTTC. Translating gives CASRASGGVLTYNEQFF. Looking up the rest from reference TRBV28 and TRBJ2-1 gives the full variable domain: DVKVTQSSRYLVKRTGEKVFLECVQDMDHENMFWYRQDPGLGLRLIYFSYDVKMKEKGDIPEGYSVSREKKERFSLILESASTNQTSMYLCASRASGGVLTYNEQFFGPGTRLTVL.

Here the CDR3 reads CASSARGEQFF. In DNA form, the CDR3 reads TGTGCCAGCAGCGCACGGGGTGAGCAGTTCTTC. The chain carries TRBV9 and TRBJ2-1, with D perhaps TRBD2 (5 bases). Germline V lookup: CDR1 SGDLS, CDR2 YYNGEE. CDR3 size: 11 residues. V was shortened by 3 bases and J by 9 bases, with 7 bases between the two germline ends.

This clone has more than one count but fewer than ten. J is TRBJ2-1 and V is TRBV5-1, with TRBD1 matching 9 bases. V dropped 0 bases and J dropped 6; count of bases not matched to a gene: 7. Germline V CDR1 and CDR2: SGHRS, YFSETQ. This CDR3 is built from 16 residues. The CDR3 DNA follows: TGCGCCAGCAGCTTGGCGCAGGGACAGGGTGGCAATGAGCAGTTCTTC. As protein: CASSLAQGQGGNEQFF.